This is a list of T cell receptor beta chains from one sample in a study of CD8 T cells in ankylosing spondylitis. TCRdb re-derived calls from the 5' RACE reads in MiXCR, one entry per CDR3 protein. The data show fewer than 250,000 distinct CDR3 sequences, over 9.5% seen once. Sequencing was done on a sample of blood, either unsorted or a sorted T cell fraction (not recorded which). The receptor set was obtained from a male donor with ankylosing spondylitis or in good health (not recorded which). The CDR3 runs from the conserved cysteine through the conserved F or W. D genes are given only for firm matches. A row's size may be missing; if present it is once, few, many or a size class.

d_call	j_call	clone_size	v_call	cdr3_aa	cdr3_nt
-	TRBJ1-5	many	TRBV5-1	CASSLEAQPNQPQHF	TGCGCCAGCAGCTTGGAGGCACAGCCGAATCAGCCCCAGCATTTT
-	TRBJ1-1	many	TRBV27	CASSLKSLNTEAFF	TGTGCCAGCAGTTTAAAGTCCCTGAACACTGAAGCTTTCTTT
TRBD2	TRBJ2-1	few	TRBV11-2	CASSLGGVTSGTSSYNEQFF	TGTGCCAGCAGCTTAGGGGGGGTGACTAGCGGGACGAGCTCCTACAATGAGCAGTTCTTC
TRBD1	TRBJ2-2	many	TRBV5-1	CASSPVGQGYTGELFF	TGCGCCAGCAGCCCTGTTGGACAGGGGTACACCGGGGAGCTGTTTTTT
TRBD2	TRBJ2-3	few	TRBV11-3	CASSDIAGGRTDTQYF	TGTGCCAGCAGCGATATAGCGGGGGGAAGAACAGATACGCAGTATTTT
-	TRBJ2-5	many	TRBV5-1	CASSPVGIQETQYF	TGCGCCAGCAGCCCGGTCGGAATCCAAGAGACCCAGTACTTC
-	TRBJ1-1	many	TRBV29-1	CSVGTQMNTEAFF	TGCAGCGTTGGGACCCAAATGAACACTGAAGCTTTCTTT
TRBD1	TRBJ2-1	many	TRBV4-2	CASSLQGDNEQFF	TGTGCCAGCAGCCTACAGGGGGACAATGAGCAGTTCTTC
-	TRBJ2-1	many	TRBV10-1	CASSESRGTNEQFF	TGCGCCAGCAGTGAGTCGAGGGGGACAAATGAGCAGTTCTTC
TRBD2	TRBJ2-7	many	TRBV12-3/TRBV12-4	CASSITSAYEQYF	TGTGCCAGCAGTATCACTAGCGCCTACGAGCAGTACTTC
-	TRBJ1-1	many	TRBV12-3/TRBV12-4	CASSPEEANTEAFF	TGTGCCAGCAGTCCCGAGGAGGCCAACACTGAAGCTTTCTTT
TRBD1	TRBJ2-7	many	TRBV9	CASSVGQGETYEQYF	TGTGCCAGCAGCGTCGGACAGGGCGAGACCTACGAGCAGTACTTC
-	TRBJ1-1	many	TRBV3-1	CASSPPGRWGNTEAFF	TGTGCCAGCAGCCCTCCGGGGAGGTGGGGGAACACTGAAGCTTTCTTT
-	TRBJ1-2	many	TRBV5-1	CASSLGGSPYGYTF	TGCGCCAGCAGCTTAGGGGGAAGCCCCTATGGCTACACCTTC
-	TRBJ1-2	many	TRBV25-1	CASSDGRVNTF	TGTGCCAGCAGTGATGGACGGGTTAACACCTTC
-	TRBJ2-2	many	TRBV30	CAWRGQAPNGELFF	TGTGCCTGGAGGGGGCAGGCTCCAAACGGGGAGCTGTTTTTT
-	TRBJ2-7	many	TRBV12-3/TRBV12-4	CASSLAANYEQYF	TGTGCCAGCAGTTTAGCGGCTAACTACGAGCAGTACTTC
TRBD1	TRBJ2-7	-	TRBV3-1	CASSPYEGGSSYF	TGTGCCAGCAGCCCCTACGAAGGGGGCTCGTCGTACTTC
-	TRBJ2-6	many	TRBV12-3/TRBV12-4	CASSLDPGGTGANVLTF	TGTGCCAGCAGTTTAGATCCCGGAGGGACTGGGGCCAACGTCCTGACTTTC
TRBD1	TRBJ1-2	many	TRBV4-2	CASSQPTGTGGGYTF	TGTGCCAGCAGCCAACCTACCGGGACAGGTGGCGGCTACACCTTC
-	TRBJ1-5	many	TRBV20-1	CSAGGASNQPQHF	TGCAGTGCTGGGGGCGCTAGCAATCAGCCCCAGCATTTT
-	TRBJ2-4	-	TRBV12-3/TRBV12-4	CASSQWSKNIQYF	TGTGCCAGCAGTCAGTGGAGCAAAAACATTCAGTACTTC
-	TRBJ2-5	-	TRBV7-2	CASSLVTVQETQYF	TGTGCCAGCAGCTTAGTGACAGTTCAAGAGACCCAGTACTTC
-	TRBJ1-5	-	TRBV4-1	CASSPTPANQPQHF	TGCGCCAGCAGCCCGACACCGGCAAATCAGCCCCAGCATTTT
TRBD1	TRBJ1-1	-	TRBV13	CASSLGTGRGANTEAFF	TGTGCCAGCAGCTTAGGGACAGGGAGAGGGGCGAACACTGAAGCTTTCTTT
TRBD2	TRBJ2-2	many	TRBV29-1	CSAKREGNTGELFF	TGCAGCGCCAAGCGGGAGGGGAACACCGGGGAGCTGTTTTTT
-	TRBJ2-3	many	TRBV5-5	CASSFYRESTDTQYF	TGTGCCAGCAGCTTCTACCGGGAGAGCACAGATACGCAGTATTTT
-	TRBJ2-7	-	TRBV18	CASSPERGTYEQYF	TGTGCCAGCTCACCAGAGAGGGGAACCTACGAGCAGTACTTC
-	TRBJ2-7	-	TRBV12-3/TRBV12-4	CASSRSGEAEQYF	TGTGCCAGCAGCAGATCAGGGGAGGCCGAGCAGTACTTC
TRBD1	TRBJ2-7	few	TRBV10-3	CAISGRDRDYEQYF	TGTGCCATCAGTGGTAGGGACAGGGACTACGAGCAGTACTTC
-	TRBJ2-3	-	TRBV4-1	CASSQKGLKLDRDGSTDTQYF	TGCGCCAGCAGCCAAAAGGGGCTCAAACTGGACCGGGACGGCAGCACAGATACGCAGTATTTT
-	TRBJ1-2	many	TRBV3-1	CASSQGMNRVNYGYTF	TGTGCCAGCAGCCAAGGGATGAACAGGGTCAACTATGGCTACACCTTC
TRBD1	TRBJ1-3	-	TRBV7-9	CASSLLRTGGAGNTIYF	TGTGCCAGCAGCTTACTACGGACAGGGGGTGCCGGAAACACCATATATTTT
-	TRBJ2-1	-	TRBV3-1	CASRQYNEQFF	TGTGCCAGCAGACAGTACAATGAGCAGTTCTTC
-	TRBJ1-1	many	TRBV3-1	CASSQGSNTEAFF	TGTGCCAGCAGCCAGGGTTCGAACACTGAAGCTTTCTTT
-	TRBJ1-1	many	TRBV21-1	CASSKVTRFWDTEAFF	TGTGCCAGCAGCAAAGTCACTCGTTTTTGGGACACTGAAGCTTTCTTT
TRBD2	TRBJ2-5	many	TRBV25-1	CASSRAAGGLETQYF	TGTGCCAGCAGTCGCGCAGCGGGAGGTCTAGAGACCCAGTACTTC
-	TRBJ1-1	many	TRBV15	CATSGKDGGQGGEAFF	TGTGCCACCAGCGGAAAGGACGGGGGCCAAGGGGGTGAAGCTTTCTTT
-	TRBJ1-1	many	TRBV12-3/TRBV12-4	CASSPRGRTEAFF	TGTGCCAGCAGTCCCAGGGGTAGGACTGAAGCTTTCTTT
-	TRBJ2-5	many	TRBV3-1	CASSRDFQETQYF	TGTGCCAGCAGCCGGGACTTTCAAGAGACCCAGTACTTC
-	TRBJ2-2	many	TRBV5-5	CASSLEAGVTGELFF	TGTGCCAGCAGCTTGGAGGCAGGAGTAACCGGGGAGCTGTTTTTT
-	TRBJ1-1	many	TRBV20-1	CSARVGEGGRNTEAFF	TGCAGTGCTAGAGTAGGTGAGGGAGGGAGGAACACTGAAGCTTTCTTT
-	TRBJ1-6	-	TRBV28	CASSFGGSDSPLHF	TGTGCCAGCAGTTTCGGGGGCTCGGATTCACCCCTCCACTTT
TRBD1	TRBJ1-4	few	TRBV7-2	CASSFYGQGAIGGKLFF	TGTGCCAGCAGCTTCTACGGACAGGGGGCGATTGGGGGAAAACTGTTTTTT
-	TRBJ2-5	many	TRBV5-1	CASGVGGEPQETQYF	TGCGCCAGCGGGGTGGGGGGCGAACCCCAAGAGACCCAGTACTTC
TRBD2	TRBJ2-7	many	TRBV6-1	CASSGGLAVTYEQYF	TGTGCCAGCAGCGGTGGACTAGCGGTAACCTACGAGCAGTACTTC
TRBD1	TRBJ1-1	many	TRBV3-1	CASSQATGGNTEAFF	TGTGCCAGCAGCCAAGCGACAGGGGGAAACACTGAAGCTTTCTTT
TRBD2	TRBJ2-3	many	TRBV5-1	CASLSGRAPDTQYF	TGCGCCAGCCTTAGCGGGAGGGCCCCAGATACGCAGTATTTT
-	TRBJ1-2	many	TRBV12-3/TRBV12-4	CASRQSEGRYGYTF	TGTGCCAGCAGACAATCCGAAGGGAGATATGGCTACACCTTC
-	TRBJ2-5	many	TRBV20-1	CSASLSGGETQYF	TGCAGTGCTAGTTTATCCGGGGGAGAGACCCAGTACTTC
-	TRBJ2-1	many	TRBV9	CASSVNLFYNEQFF	TGTGCCAGCAGCGTAAACTTATTCTACAATGAGCAGTTCTTC
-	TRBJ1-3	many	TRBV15	CATSRASVYLSGNTIYF	TGTGCCACCAGCAGAGCGTCAGTCTATCTCTCTGGAAACACCATATATTTT
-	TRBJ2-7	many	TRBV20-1	CSARDKAPYEQYF	TGCAGTGCTAGAGATAAGGCCCCCTACGAGCAGTACTTC
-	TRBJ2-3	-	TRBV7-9	CASSLFGIRDTQYF	TGTGCCAGCAGCCTTTTTGGGATTCGAGATACGCAGTATTTT
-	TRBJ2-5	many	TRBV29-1	CSVSQFEAQYF	TGCAGCGTTTCGCAGTTTGAGGCCCAGTACTTC